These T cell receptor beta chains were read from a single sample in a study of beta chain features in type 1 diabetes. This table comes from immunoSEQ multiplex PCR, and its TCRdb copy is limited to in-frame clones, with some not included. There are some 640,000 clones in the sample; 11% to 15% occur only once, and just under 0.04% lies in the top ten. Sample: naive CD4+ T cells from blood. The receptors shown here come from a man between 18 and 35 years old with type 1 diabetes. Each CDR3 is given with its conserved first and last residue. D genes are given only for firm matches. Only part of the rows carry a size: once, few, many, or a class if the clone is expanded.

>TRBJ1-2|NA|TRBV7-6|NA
TGTGCCAGCAGCTCTTATCAGGGAGGGGCGGCAGGCTACACCTTC
CASSSYQGGAAGYTF
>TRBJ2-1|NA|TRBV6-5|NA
TGTGCCAGCAGTTTAACCGGGACGGCGTCTTACAATGAGCAGTTCTTC
CASSLTGTASYNEQFF
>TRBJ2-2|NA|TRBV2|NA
TGTGCCTTTGAGACCGGGACAAACACCGGGGAGCTGTTTTTT
CAFETGTNTGELFF
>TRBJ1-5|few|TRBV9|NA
TGTGCCAGCAGCGTAAGCAGGGAAGGACAGCCCCAGCATTTT
CASSVSREGQPQHF
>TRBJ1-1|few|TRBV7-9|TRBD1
TGTGCCAGCAACCCAGGACAGGGTTTCAATGAAGCTTTCTTT
CASNPGQGFNEAFF
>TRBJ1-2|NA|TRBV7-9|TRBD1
TGTGCCAGCAGCAGTCCGGGACAGGGGACGCATGGCTACACCTTC
CASSSPGQGTHGYTF
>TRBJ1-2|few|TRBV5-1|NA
TGCGCCAGCAGCTTGGGACAGGCCAGAGGGTATGGCTACACCTTC
CASSLGQARGYGYTF
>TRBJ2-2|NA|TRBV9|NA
TGTGCCAGCAGCGTAGTGGTAGGGTCGGTGGCCGGGGAGCTGTTTTTT
CASSVVVGSVAGELFF
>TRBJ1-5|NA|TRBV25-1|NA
TGTGCCAGCAGTGAATCTGGAAGGGGAGGAGGGCAGCCCCAGCATTTT
CASSESGRGGGQPQHF
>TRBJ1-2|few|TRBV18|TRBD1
TGTGCCAGCTCACCCCCCGGGACAGGGGGTTCGTATGGCTACACCTTC
CASSPPGTGGSYGYTF
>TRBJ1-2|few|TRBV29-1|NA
TGCAGCGTTGAAGATAGGCAGGGAAGACTTCAATATGGCTACACCTTC
CSVEDRQGRLQYGYTF
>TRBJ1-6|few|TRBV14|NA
TGTGCCAGCAGCGCCCCCCGGGACCATAATTCACCCCTCCACTTT
CASSAPRDHNSPLHF
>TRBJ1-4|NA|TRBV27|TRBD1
TGTGCCAGCAGTTCCCTAGGGGGCGGTGAGGAAAAACTGTTTTTT
CASSSLGGGEEKLFF
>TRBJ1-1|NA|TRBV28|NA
TGTGCCAGCAGTTTAAGGAACACTGAAGCTTTCTTT
CASSLRNTEAFF
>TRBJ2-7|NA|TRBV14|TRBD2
TGTGCCAGCAGCCAAGATAGCGGGTACGAGCAGTACTTC
CASSQDSGYEQYF
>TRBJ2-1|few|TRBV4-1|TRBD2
TGCGCCAGCAGCCATTTCAGGGGGGAAGGGACTAGCGGGTCCGAGCAGTTCTTC
CASSHFRGEGTSGSEQFF
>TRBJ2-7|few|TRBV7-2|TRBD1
TGTGCCAGCAGCTTAGGGACAGGGCGCTCCTACGAGCAGTACTTC
CASSLGTGRSYEQYF
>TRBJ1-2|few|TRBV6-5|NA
TGTGCCAGCAGTTACTCGGGCGGTAACTATGGCTACACCTTC
CASSYSGGNYGYTF
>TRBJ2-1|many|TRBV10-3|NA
TGTGCCATCATATCCGCGGCCGGCGGCAGCTCCTACAATGAGCAGTTCTTC
CAIISAAGGSSYNEQFF
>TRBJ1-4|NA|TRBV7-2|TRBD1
TGTGCCAGCAGCCCCTCAGGGGGAGGGAGAAAACTGTTTTTT
CASSPSGGGRKLFF
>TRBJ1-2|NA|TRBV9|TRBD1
TGTGCCAGCAGCGTAGGGGGCGTCCGACCGACAGGGCGCTATGGCTACACCTTC
CASSVGGVRPTGRYGYTF
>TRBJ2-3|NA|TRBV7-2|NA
TGTGCCAGCAGCCCAATATGGGGGTTCGGCACAGATACGCAGTATTTT
CASSPIWGFGTDTQYF
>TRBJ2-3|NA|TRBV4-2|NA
TGTGCCAGCAGCCAATTAGGGACTTTCCCGGATACGCAGTATTTT
CASSQLGTFPDTQYF
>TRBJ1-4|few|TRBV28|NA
TGTGCCACCTCCGGAGGGGGGCCGAATGAAAAACTGTTTTTT
CATSGGGPNEKLFF
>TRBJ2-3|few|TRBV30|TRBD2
TGTGCCTGGAGAGGGTCTAGCGGGGGGGCAGATACGCAGTATTTT
CAWRGSSGGADTQYF
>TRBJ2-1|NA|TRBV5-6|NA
TGTGCCAGCTTTTATATCGGGGGAAATGAGCAGTTCTTC
CASFYIGGNEQFF
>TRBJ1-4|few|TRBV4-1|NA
TGCGCCAGCAGCCAAGGTTGGAGGGGTGGTGAAAAACTGTTTTTT
CASSQGWRGGEKLFF
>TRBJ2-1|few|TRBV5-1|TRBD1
TGCGCCAGCAGCTTGGGGGGACAGGACTACAATGAGCAGTTCTTC
CASSLGGQDYNEQFF
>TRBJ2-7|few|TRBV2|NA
TGTGCCAGCAGTGAAGCGGGCTGGACGTACTCCTACGAGCAGTACTTC
CASSEAGWTYSYEQYF
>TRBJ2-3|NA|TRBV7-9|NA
TGTGCCAGCAGCCCGGGGACATCCACAGATACGCAGTATTTT
CASSPGTSTDTQYF
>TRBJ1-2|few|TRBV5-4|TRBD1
TGTGCCAGCAGCCTCGACAGGGAACGCGGCTATGGCTACACCTTC
CASSLDRERGYGYTF